The present T cell receptor beta chain was sequenced within a study of CD4 T cells in relation to SARS-CoV-2 and coronaviruses. Study-wide results and caveats: The assay detects memory recall responses, not culture-primed primary responses. In around 60% of donors, memory CD4+ clonotypes crossrecognized SARS-CoV-2 and at least one common cold coronavirus spike.

Deep TCR-beta sequencing used DNA from uncultured naive and memory CD4+ T cells. TCRdb's table, derived via immunoSEQ multiplex PCR, lists solely in-frame clones and lacks some. Among approximately 38,000 clones, over 75% were seen once, and the ten largest hold approximately 8.8%. Within the sample, this clone is medium-sized. The antigen is undetermined. The CDR3 loop spans 16 amino acids. Germline assignment: CDR1 SNHLY and CDR2 FYNNEI. The V segment lost 6 bases and the J segment 3 bases; nucleotides outside the gene matches: 11. The sequence derives from an adult with COVID-19. Specimen: memory CD4+ T cells from PBMCs. The chain carries TRBV2 and TRBJ2-1, with 7 bases fitting TRBD2. The CDR3 DNA reads as TGTGCCAGCAGACAAAGCGGGGTCGACTTCTACAATGAGCAGTTCTTC. Protein sequence: CASRQSGVDFYNEQFF.